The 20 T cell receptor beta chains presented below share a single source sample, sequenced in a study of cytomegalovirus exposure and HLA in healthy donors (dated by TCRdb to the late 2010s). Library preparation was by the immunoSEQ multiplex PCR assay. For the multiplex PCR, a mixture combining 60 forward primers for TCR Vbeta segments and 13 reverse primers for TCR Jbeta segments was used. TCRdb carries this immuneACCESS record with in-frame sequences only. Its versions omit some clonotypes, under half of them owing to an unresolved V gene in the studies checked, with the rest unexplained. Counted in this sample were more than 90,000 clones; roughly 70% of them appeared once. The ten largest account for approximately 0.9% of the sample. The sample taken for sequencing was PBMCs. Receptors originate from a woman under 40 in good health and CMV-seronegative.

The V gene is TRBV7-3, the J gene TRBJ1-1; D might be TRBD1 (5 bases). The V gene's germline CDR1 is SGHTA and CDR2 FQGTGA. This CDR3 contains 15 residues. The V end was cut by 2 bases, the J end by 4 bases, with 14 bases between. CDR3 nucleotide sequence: TGTGCCAGCAGCTTACTGTTAGGGGTGGCCACTGAAGCTTTCTTT. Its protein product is CASSLLLGVATEAFF. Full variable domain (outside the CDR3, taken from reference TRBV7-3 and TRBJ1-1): GAGVSQTPSNKVTEKGKYVELRCDPISGHTALYWYRQSLGQGPEFLIYFQGTGAADDSGLPNDRFFAVRPEGSVSTLKIQRTERGDSAVYLCASSLLLGVATEAFFGQGTRLTVV.

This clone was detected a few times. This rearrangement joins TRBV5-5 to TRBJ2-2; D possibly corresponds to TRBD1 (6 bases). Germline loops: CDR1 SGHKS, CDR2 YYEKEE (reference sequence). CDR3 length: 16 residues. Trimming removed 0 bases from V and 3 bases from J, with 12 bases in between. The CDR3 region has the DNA TGTGCCAGCAGCTTGGCCCCGGACAGATACACCGGGGAGCTGTTTTTT. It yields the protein CASSLAPDRYTGELFF.

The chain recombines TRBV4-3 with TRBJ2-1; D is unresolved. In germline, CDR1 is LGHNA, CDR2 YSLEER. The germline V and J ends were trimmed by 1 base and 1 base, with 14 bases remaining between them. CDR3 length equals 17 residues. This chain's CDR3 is CASSQGGLDPSYNEQFF. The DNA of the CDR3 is TGCGCCAGCAGCCAAGGTGGTCTAGATCCGTCCTACAATGAGCAGTTCTTC.

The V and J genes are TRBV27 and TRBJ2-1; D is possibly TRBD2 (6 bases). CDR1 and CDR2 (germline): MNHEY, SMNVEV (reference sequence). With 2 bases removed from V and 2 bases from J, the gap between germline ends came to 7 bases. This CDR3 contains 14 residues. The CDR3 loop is CASSLGGTYNEQFF. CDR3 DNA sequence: TGTGCCAGCAGTTTAGGGGGGACCTACAATGAGCAGTTCTTC.

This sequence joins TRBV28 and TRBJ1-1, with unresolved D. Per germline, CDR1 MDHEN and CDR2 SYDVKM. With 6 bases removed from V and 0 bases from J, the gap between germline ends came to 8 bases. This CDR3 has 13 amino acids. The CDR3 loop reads CASSWLMNTEAFF. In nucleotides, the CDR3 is TGTGCCAGCAGCTGGCTTATGAACACTGAAGCTTTCTTT. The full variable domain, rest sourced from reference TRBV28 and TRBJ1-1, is DVKVTQSSRYLVKRTGEKVFLECVQDMDHENMFWYRQDPGLGLRLIYFSYDVKMKEKGDIPEGYSVSREKKERFSLILESASTNQTSMYLCASSWLMNTEAFFGQGTRLTVV.

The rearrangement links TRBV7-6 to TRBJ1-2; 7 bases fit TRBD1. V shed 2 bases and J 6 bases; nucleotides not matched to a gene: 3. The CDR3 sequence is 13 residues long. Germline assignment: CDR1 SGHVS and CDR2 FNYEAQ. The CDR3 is CASSLTGTDGYTF. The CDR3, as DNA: TGTGCCAGCAGCTTAACCGGGACAGATGGCTACACCTTC.

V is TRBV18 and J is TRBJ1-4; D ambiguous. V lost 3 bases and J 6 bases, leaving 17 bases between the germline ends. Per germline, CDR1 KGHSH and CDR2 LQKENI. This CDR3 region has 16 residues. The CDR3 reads CASSPLRAGDYEKLFF. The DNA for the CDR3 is TGTGCCAGCTCACCGTTGAGGGCCGGGGATTATGAAAAACTGTTTTTT. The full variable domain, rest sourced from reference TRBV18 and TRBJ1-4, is NAGVMQNPRHLVRRRGQEARLRCSPMKGHSHVYWYRQLPEEGLKFMVYLQKENIIDESGMPKERFSAEFPKEGPSILRIQQVVRGDSAAYFCASSPLRAGDYEKLFFGSGTQLSVL.

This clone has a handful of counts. CDR3: CATSRAGQGLAEAFF. As DNA, the CDR3 is TGTGCCACCAGCAGAGCGGGACAGGGGTTGGCTGAAGCTTTCTTT. The chain combines TRBV15 with TRBJ1-1; 10 bases map to TRBD1. The CDR3 is made up of 15 amino acids. The J segment lost 6 bases and the V segment lost 1 base, leaving 5 bases of the junction unmatched. CDR1 is LNHNV, CDR2 YYDKDF, per germline (reference sequence).

As DNA, the CDR3 is TGTGCCAGCAGCTTTACCCGGACAGATTATGGCTACACCTTC. This encodes CASSFTRTDYGYTF. The rearrangement uses TRBV5-6 and TRBJ1-2; D is perhaps TRBD1 (6 bases). The germline CDR1 and CDR2 sequences are SGHDT and YYEEEE. The V end was cut by 2 bases, the J end by 5 bases, with 13 bases between. There are 14 residues in the CDR3. Supplemented by reference TRBV5-6 and TRBJ1-2, the full variable domain reads DAGVTQSPTHLIKTRGQQVTLRCSPKSGHDTVSWYQQALGQGPQFIFQYYEEEERQRGNFPDRFSGHQFPNYSSELNVNALLLGDSALYLCASSFTRTDYGYTFGSGTRLTVV.

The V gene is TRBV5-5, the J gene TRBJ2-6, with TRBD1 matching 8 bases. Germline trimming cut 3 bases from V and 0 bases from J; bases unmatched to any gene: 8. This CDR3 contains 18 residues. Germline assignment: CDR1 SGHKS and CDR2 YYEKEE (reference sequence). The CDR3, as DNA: TGTGCCAGCAGCTCGACCGGGACAGGCCTCTCTGGGGCCAACGTCCTGACTTTC. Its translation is CASSSTGTGLSGANVLTF. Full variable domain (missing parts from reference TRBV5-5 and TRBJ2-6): DAGVTQSPTHLIKTRGQQVTLRCSPISGHKSVSWYQQVLGQGPQFIFQYYEKEERGRGNFPDRFSARQFPNYSSELNVNALLLGDSALYLCASSSTGTGLSGANVLTFGAGSRLTVL.

CDR3: CASSFLRGRTGPDTEAFF. DNA for the CDR3: TGTGCCAGCAGCTTTCTCCGGGGTAGGACAGGGCCAGACACTGAAGCTTTCTTT. The chain links TRBV5-6 to TRBJ1-1; 8 bases are shared with TRBD1. V lost 2 bases to trimming and J lost 3 bases; unmatched junction nucleotides: 15. CDR3 length: 18 amino acids. Germline lookup yields CDR1 SGHDT and CDR2 YYEEEE.

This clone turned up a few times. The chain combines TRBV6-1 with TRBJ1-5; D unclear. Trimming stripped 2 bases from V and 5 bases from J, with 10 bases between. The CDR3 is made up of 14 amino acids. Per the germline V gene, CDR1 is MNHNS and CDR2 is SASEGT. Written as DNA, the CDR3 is TGTGCCAGCAGTGAATTTGGGGAGCATCAGCCCCAGCATTTT. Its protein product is CASSEFGEHQPQHF.

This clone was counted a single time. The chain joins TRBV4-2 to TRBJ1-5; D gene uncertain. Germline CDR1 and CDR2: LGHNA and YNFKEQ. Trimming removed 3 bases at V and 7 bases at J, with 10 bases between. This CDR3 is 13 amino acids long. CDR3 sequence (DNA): TGTGCCAGCAGCCAGGCCGAGGAACAGCCCCAGCATTTT. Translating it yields CASSQAEEQPQHF.

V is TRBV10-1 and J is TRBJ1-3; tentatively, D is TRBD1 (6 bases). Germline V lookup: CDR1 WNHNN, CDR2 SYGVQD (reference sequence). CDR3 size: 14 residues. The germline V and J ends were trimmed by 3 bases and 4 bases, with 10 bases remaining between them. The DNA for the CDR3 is TGCGCCAGCAGTGAACAGGGAAGGGGAAACACCATATATTTT. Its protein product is CASSEQGRGNTIYF.

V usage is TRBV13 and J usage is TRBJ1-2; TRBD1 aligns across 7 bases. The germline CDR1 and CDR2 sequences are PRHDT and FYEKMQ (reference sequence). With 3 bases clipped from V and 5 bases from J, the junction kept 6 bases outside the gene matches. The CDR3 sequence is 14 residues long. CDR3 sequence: CASSFTGTEYGYTF. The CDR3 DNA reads TGTGCCAGCAGCTTTACCGGGACAGAGTATGGCTACACCTTC.

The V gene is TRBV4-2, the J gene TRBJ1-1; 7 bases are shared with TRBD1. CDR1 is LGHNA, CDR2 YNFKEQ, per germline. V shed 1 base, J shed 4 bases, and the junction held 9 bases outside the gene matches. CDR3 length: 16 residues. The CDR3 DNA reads TGTGCCAGCAGCCAAGCCCGGACAGGAATGGTCACTGAAGCTTTCTTT. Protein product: CASSQARTGMVTEAFF.

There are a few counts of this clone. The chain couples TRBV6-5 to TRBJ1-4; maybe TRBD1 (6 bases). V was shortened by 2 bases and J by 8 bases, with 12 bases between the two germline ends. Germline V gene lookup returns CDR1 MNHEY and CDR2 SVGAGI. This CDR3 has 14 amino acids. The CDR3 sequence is CASSYVGGGEKLFF. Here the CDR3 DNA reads TGTGCCAGCAGTTACGTGGGGGGGGGCGAAAAACTGTTTTTT.

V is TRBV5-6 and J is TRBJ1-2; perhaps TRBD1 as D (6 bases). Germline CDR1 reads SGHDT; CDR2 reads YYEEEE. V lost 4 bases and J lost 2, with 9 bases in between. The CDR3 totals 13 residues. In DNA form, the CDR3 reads TGTGCCAGCAGCCCGGACAGAAACTATGGCTACACCTTC. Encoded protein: CASSPDRNYGYTF.

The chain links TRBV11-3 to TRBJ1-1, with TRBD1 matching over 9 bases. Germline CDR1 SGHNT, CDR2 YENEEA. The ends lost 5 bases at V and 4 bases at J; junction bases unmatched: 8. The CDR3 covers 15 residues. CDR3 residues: CASSPGTGRGTEAFF. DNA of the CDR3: TGTGCCAGCAGCCCGGGGACAGGGAGAGGCACTGAAGCTTTCTTT.

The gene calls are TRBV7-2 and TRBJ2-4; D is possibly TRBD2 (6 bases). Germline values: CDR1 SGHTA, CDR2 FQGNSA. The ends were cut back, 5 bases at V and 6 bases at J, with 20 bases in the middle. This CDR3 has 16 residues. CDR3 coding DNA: TGTGCCAGCAGCCCCTTCATGTCACAGGAGGGAAACATTCAGTACTTC. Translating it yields CASSPFMSQEGNIQYF.